This TCR beta chain comes out of a study of control samples from healthy donors and cancer patients. The germline V gene has CDR1 SNHLY and CDR2 FYNNEI. The CDR3 has 14 residues. V lost 6 bases, J lost 4 bases, and 9 bases stayed unmatched. Produced via immunoSEQ multiplex PCR; TCRdb's table is partial and in-frame only. The sample shows over 7,500 clones, 91% of them seen only once. The receptor was isolated from a man between 60 and 70 years old with colorectal cancer. V gene TRBV2 combines with J gene TRBJ2-7; TRBD1 matches 7 bases. Sequencing was carried out using PBMCs. The CDR3 DNA reads as TGTGCCAGCAGCGTCTTAGGGGGCGCTTACGAGCAGTACTTC. Amino acid sequence: CASSVLGGAYEQYF.